The subject of this entry is one T cell receptor (beta chain). What it binds is not known. Sequencing used immunoSEQ multiplex PCR; TCRdb keeps in-frame clones, though not all of them. Seen here are about 88,000 clones, about nine tenths observed once, and the top ten hold under 3%. The data were taken from a study of T cell responses to AZD1222 COVID-19 vaccine. Study overall: Combined were second doses at about 4 or about 12 weeks.

Study-wide points: There were repertoire samples only from the period after the peak T cell response. Only five or six individuals given AZD1222 were seropositive at baseline. There were mostly white British donors and more females than males, and clonal diversity was possibly underestimated.

Trimming at V came to 7 bases and at J to 0 bases, leaving 6 bases not matched to a gene. The CDR3 loop spans 15 amino acids. Germline-derived CDR1 and CDR2 are SGHTA and FQGNSA. The rearrangement links TRBV7-2 to TRBJ2-3; 8 positions match TRBD1. Material: peripheral blood, obtained on day 0 of AZD1222 vaccination. This receptor was obtained from an adult in good health. The CDR3 nucleotides read TGTGCCAGCATCAAGGACAGGGCTAGCACAGATACGCAGTATTTT. Its translation: CASIKDRASTDTQYF.